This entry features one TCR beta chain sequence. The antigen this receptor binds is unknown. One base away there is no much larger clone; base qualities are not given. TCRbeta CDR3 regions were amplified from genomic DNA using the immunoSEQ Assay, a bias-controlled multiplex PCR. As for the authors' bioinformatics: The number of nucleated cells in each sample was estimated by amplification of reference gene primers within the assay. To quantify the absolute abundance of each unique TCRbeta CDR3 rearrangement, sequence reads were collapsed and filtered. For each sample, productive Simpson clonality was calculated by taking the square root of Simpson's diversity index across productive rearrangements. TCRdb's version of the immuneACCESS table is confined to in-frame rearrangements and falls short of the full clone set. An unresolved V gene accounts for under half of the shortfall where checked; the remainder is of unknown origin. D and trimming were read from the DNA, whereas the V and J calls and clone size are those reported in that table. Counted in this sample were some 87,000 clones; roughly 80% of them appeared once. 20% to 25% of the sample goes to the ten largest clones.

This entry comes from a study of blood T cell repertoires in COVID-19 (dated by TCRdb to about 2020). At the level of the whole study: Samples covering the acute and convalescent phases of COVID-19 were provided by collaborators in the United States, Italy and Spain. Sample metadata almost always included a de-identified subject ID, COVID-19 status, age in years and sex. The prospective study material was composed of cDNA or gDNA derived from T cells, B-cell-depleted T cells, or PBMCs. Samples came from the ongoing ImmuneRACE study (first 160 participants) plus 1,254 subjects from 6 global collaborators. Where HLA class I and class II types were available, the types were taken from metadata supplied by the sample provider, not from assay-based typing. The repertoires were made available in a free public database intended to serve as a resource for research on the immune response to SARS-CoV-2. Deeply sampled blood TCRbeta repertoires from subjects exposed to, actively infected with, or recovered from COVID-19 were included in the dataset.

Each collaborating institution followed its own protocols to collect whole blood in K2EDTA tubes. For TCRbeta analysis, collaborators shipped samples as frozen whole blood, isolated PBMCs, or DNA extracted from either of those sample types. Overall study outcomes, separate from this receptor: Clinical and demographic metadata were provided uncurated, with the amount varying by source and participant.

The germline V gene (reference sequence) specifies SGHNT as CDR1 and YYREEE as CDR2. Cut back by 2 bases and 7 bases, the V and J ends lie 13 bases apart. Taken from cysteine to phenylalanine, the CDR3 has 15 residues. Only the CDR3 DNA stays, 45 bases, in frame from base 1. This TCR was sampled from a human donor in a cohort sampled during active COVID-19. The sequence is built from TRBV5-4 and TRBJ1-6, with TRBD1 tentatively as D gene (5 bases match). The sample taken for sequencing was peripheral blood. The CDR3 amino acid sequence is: CASSFRQSGNSPLHF. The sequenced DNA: TGTGCCAGCAGCTTTCGACAGTCCGGGAATTCACCCCTCCACTTT.